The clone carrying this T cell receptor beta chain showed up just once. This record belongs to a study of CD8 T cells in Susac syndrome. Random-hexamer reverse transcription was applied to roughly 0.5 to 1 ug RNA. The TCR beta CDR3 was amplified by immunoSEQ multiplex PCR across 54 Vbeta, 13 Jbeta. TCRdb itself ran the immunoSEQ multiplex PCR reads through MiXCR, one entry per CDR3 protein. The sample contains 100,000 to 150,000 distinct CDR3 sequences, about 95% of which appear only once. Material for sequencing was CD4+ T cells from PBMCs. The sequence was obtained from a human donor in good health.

The CDR3 sequence: CASSLGPDSANTGELFF. The CDR3 DNA reads TGTGCCAGCAGTTTGGGACCGGACAGCGCGAACACCGGGGAGCTGTTTTTT. The rearrangement uses TRBV12-3 or TRBV12-4 and TRBJ2-2; TRBD1 is a possible D gene (6 bases). Trimming stripped 3 bases from V and 0 bases from J, with 14 bases between. This CDR3 is 17 amino acids long.